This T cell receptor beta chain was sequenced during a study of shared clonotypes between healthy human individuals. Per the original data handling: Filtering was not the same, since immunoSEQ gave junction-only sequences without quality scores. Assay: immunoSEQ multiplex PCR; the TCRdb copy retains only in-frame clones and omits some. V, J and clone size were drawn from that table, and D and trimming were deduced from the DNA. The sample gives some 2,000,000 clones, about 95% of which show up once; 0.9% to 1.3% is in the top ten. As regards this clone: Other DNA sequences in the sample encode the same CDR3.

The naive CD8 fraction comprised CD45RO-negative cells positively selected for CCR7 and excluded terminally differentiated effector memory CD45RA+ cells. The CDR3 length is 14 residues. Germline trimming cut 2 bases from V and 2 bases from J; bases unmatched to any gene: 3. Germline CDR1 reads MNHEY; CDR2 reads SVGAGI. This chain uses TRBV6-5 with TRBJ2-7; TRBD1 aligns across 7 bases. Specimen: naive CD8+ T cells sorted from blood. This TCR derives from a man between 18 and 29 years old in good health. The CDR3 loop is CASSYGTEAYEQYF. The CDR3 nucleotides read TGTGCCAGCAGTTACGGGACAGAAGCCTACGAGCAGTACTTC.